The present TCR beta chain was sequenced within a study of T cells in Graves' hyperthyroidism and ophthalmopathy. General study results and limits: It was a median 6.5 months before onset that the model predicted ophthalmopathy. Most thyroid clonotypes expanded above 0.001 were also detected in blood.

Germline V gene data show CDR1 as SGDLS and CDR2 as YYNGEE. This CDR3 region has 16 residues. V gave up 3 bases and J gave up 6 bases, with 21 bases separating them. This clonotype was found a few times. No antigen is known for it. Thyroid ultrasound and orbital computed tomography, with clinical symptoms and serum thyroxine and TRAb, informed diagnoses. First hyperthyroidism diagnosis is when the blood sample was obtained, before any ophthalmopathy symptoms. TCR beta CDR3 sequences were amplified from RNA transcripts. A first-round RT-PCR of the TCR CDR3 used the HTBI primer set. TCRdb reprocessed the multiplex PCR reads with MiXCR, giving one entry per CDR3 protein. The repertoire holds fewer than 450,000 distinct CDR3 sequences, about a sixth seen once, with around a third in the top ten.

The sequence came from a woman aged 25 to 39 with Graves' hyperthyroidism that later progressed to Graves' ophthalmopathy. Sequenced: blood. The rearrangement links TRBV9 to TRBJ1-2; D is possibly TRBD1 (6 bases). CDR3 loop: CASSETSVGGRHGYTF. CDR3 bases: TGTGCCAGCAGCGAGACCTCCGTGGGGGGGCGGCATGGCTACACCTTC. Full variable domain (missing parts from reference TRBV9 and TRBJ1-2): DSGVTQTPKHLITATGQRVTLRCSPRSGDLSVYWYQQSLDQGLQFLIQYYNGEERAKGNILERFSAQQFPDLHSELNLSSLELGDSALYFCASSETSVGGRHGYTFGSGTRLTVV.